The 17 T cell receptor beta chains listed next were all sequenced from one sample in a study of identical twins. One entry per CDR3 protein results from TCRdb running MiXCR on the 5' RACE reads. The repertoire holds 200,000 to 250,000 distinct CDR3 sequences, with 5.5% to 7.5% as singletons. The same specimen was also included in a second study, on T cells expressing NK-cell markers.

The sample comprised CD8+ T cells sorted from blood. The receptors were gathered from a woman aged 18-35 years in good health.

This clonotype was picked up a small number of times. The V and J genes are TRBV5-6 and TRBJ1-2; D unresolved. Trimming shortened V by 1 base and J by 5 bases, and 15 bases separated the two germline ends. CDR1 and CDR2 from the germline V gene are SGHDT and YYEEEE. CDR3 length: 15 amino acids. CDR3 sequence: CASSLFVSEPYGYTF. CDR3 sequence (DNA): TGTGCCAGCAGCTTGTTTGTCAGCGAGCCTTATGGCTACACCTTC.

This sequence joins TRBV7-9 and TRBJ2-7; no firm D call. Trimming removed 5 bases at V and 0 bases at J, with 14 bases between. This CDR3 spans 15 amino acids. CDR1 SEHNR and CDR2 FQNEAQ come from the germline V gene (reference sequence). This CDR3 reads CASSPDVGSSYEQYF. CDR3 coding DNA: TGTGCCAGCAGCCCCGATGTCGGAAGCTCCTACGAGCAGTACTTC.

This clonotype was picked up many times. J is TRBJ2-2 and V is TRBV7-9; 8 bases match TRBD2. The germline V gene has CDR1 SEHNR and CDR2 FQNEAQ (reference sequence). J gave up 6 bases and V 4 bases, and 13 bases lay outside the gene matches. The CDR3 is 17 residues long. The CDR3 region is CASSSLLGTRMPGELFF. In DNA form, the CDR3 reads TGTGCCAGCAGCTCCCTTCTCGGGACTAGGATGCCCGGGGAGCTGTTTTTT. The variable domain in full, completed from reference TRBV7-9 and TRBJ2-2, reads DTGVSQNPRHKITKRGQNVTFRCDPISEHNRLYWYRQTLGQGPEFLTYFQNEAQLEKSRLLSDRFSAERPKGSFSTLEIQRTEQGDSAMYLCASSSLLGTRMPGELFFGEGSRLTVL.

This clonotype was counted at least ten times. The chain combines TRBV6-4 with TRBJ2-5, with D maybe TRBD1 (6 bases). This CDR3 is built from 13 residues. Germline loops: CDR1 MRHNA, CDR2 SNTAGT. V was trimmed by 4 bases and J by 3 bases, leaving 9 bases between them. The CDR3 nucleotides are TGTGCCAGCAGTGCAGGGGCGGAAGAGACCCAGTACTTC. Protein: CASSAGAEETQYF.

Only a few counts were recorded for this clonotype. The rearrangement joins TRBV9 to TRBJ2-5, with D perhaps TRBD2 (6 bases). The CDR3 sequence is 14 residues long. Germline V gene sequence: CDR1 SGDLS, CDR2 YYNGEE. V gave up 4 bases and J gave up 2 bases, with 12 bases separating them. In DNA form, the CDR3 reads TGTGCCAGCAGCCCAACGGCGGGGCAAGAGACCCAGTACTTC. It yields the protein CASSPTAGQETQYF.

This clonotype was found many times. The rearrangement uses TRBV5-1 and TRBJ2-2; D tentatively reads TRBD1 or TRBD2 (6 bases each). The ends were cut back, 3 bases at V and 3 bases at J, with 12 bases in the middle. Germline CDR1 SGHRS, CDR2 YFSETQ. This CDR3 contains 15 residues. CDR3 sequence: CASSSGAVYTGELFF. Here the CDR3 DNA reads TGCGCCAGCAGCTCGGGGGCTGTGTACACCGGGGAGCTGTTTTTT.

This clonotype was observed a few times. The chain couples TRBV20-1 to TRBJ2-1, with a weak D call TRBD2 (5 bases). Per germline, CDR1 DFQATT and CDR2 SNEGSKA (reference sequence). The CDR3 has 17 amino acids. Trimming stripped 1 base from V and 2 bases from J, with 18 bases between. CDR3 sequence reads: CSARVRAWERAYNEQFF. CDR3 DNA sequence: TGCAGTGCTAGAGTTCGGGCGTGGGAGCGCGCCTACAATGAGCAGTTCTTC.

The chain combines TRBV13 with TRBJ1-1, with D possibly being TRBD1 (5 bases). The germline V and J ends were trimmed by 1 base and 5 bases, with 14 bases remaining between them. The CDR3 totals 15 residues. Germline-derived CDR1 and CDR2 are PRHDT and FYEKMQ (reference sequence). The CDR3 region is CASSLAGGADTEAFF. CDR3 bases: TGTGCCAGCAGCTTAGCGGGTGGGGCAGATACTGAAGCTTTCTTT.

This clonotype was found a few times. The V gene is TRBV7-2, the J gene TRBJ2-3; 8 nucleotides align to TRBD2. V lost 5 bases, J lost 4 bases, and 14 bases stayed unmatched. CDR3 length: 17 amino acids. The germline gives CDR1 SGHTA, CDR2 FQGNSA. CDR3 in DNA: TGTGCCAGCAGCGATCCCCTCGGGGGGGCGCGTGCAGATACGCAGTATTTT. Protein sequence: CASSDPLGGARADTQYF. The full variable domain, with the rest looked up from reference TRBV7-2 and TRBJ2-3, is GAGVSQSPSNKVTEKGKDVELRCDPISGHTALYWYRQSLGQGLEFLIYFQGNSAPDKSGLPSDRFSAERTGGSVSTLTIQRTQQEDSAVYLCASSDPLGGARADTQYFGPGTRLTVL.

This clonotype was found many times. This chain uses TRBV5-1 with TRBJ1-1; D gene uncertain. The germline V gene encodes CDR1 SGHRS and CDR2 YFSETQ. The CDR3 runs 13 residues. The germline V and J ends were trimmed by 3 bases and 1 base, with 7 bases remaining between them. In DNA, the CDR3 is TGCGCCAGCAGCTGGGCAGGGAACACTGAAGCTTTCTTT. This codes for CASSWAGNTEAFF.

This clonotype has a count of ten or more. The chain couples TRBV4-3 to TRBJ2-6; D is tentatively TRBD1 or TRBD2 (5 bases each). The V end was cut by 0 bases, the J end by 2 bases, with 8 bases between. Germline CDR1 is LGHNA and CDR2 is YSLEER. The CDR3 is 16 amino acids. CDR3 DNA sequence: TGCGCCAGCAGCCAAGATGGGGGTACTGGGGCCAACGTCCTGACTTTC. As protein: CASSQDGGTGANVLTF.

This clonotype was seen repeatedly, ten times or more. The V gene is TRBV5-1, the J gene TRBJ2-7, with TRBD1 matching over 8 bases. The germline CDR1 and CDR2 sequences are SGHRS and YFSETQ. V lost 0 bases, J lost 6 bases, and 8 bases stayed unmatched. The CDR3 has 15 residues. CDR3 coding DNA: TGCGCCAGCAGCTTGGCCTTGTCAGGGGGCGTCGAGCAGTACTTC. Translated: CASSLALSGGVEQYF.

The rearrangement links TRBV27 to TRBJ2-7; D is undetermined. V lost 0 bases and J lost 6, with 9 bases in between. This CDR3 is 13 amino acids long. Germline assignment: CDR1 MNHEY and CDR2 SMNVEV (reference sequence). CDR3 DNA: TGTGCCAGCAGTTTATCGTTACATAGCGAGCAGTACTTC. It translates to CASSLSLHSEQYF.

This chain connects TRBV11-2 to TRBJ2-7; TRBD1 matches at 10 bases. CDR1 SGHAT and CDR2 FQNNGV come from the germline V gene. This CDR3 contains 15 residues. V lost 5 bases to trimming and J lost 3 bases; unmatched junction nucleotides: 7. CDR3 nucleotides: TGTGCCAGCAGCGTGGGACAGGGGACAAGCTACGAGCAGTACTTC. This codes for CASSVGQGTSYEQYF.

There are a few counts of this clonotype. The V gene is TRBV5-1, the J gene TRBJ2-7, with TRBD1 identical over 10 bases. Trimming cost V 5 bases and J 7 bases; bases outside gene matches: 9. Germline V lookup: CDR1 SGHRS, CDR2 YFSETQ. The CDR3 length is 14 residues. The CDR3 spells CASSLRQGAGEQYF. Here the CDR3 DNA reads TGCGCCAGCAGTCTTCGACAGGGGGCGGGGGAGCAGTACTTC.

Many counts were recorded for this clonotype. V is TRBV12-3 or TRBV12-4 and J is TRBJ2-1, with D perhaps matching TRBD2 (5 bases). V dropped 2 bases and J dropped 4 bases, with 12 bases sitting between them. The CDR3 is made up of 15 amino acids. In DNA form, the CDR3 reads TGTGCCAGCAGTTTAATCCCGGGAATATACAATGAGCAGTTCTTC. Protein sequence: CASSLIPGIYNEQFF.

Comment on this clonotype: The conserved final phenylalanine or tryptophan is absent from the CDR3, which likely points to a read error. V is TRBV9 and J is TRBJ2-2; D uncertain. The CDR3 consists of 13 residues. Per the germline V gene, CDR1 is SGDLS and CDR2 is YYNGEE. V was trimmed by 4 bases and J by 4 bases, leaving 8 bases between them. The CDR3 region has the DNA TGTGCCAGCAGCTTCGGGTCCACCGGGGAGCTGTTTTTA. Translated: CASSFGSTGELFL.